Below, 18 T cell receptor beta chains from the same sample are listed, as sequenced in a study of T cells in tumors after PD-1 blockade. The repertoire was sequenced with immunoSEQ multiplex PCR; TCRdb's copy has only in-frame clones and lacks some. The repertoire includes some 13,000 clones, about 67% of them detected once, and 30% to 40% sits in the top ten. This specimen was tumor tissue, taken after anti-PD-1 treatment. All receptors come from a human donor with cutaneous squamous cell carcinoma.

The genes are TRBV30 and TRBJ1-1; D is undetermined. Germline V gene sequence: CDR1 GTSNPN, CDR2 SVGIG (reference sequence). The CDR3 has 14 amino acids. Between the trimmed V and J ends, which lost 4 bases and 0 bases, there was a span of 12 bases. The CDR3 region is CAWTRGLMNTEAFF. In nucleotides, the CDR3 is TGTGCCTGGACCCGAGGATTGATGAACACTGAAGCTTTCTTT. Full variable domain (remainder filled in from reference TRBV30 and TRBJ1-1): SQTIHQWPATLVQPVGSPLSLECTVEGTSNPNLYWYRQAAGRGLQLLFYSVGIGQISSEVPQNLSASRPQDRQFILSSKKLLLSDSGFYLCAWTRGLMNTEAFFGQGTRLTVV.

J is TRBJ2-6 and V is TRBV19; the match to TRBD2 covers 9 bases. The CDR3 runs to 17 residues. The V gene end was trimmed by 6 bases and the J gene end by 0 bases; junction bases not matched to a gene: 6. Germline-derived CDR1 and CDR2 are LNHDA and SQIVND (reference sequence). CDR3 coding DNA: TGTGCCAGTAGCCGACTAGCGGTGATCTCTGGGGCCAACGTCCTGACTTTC. This sequence encodes CASSRLAVISGANVLTF.

CDR3 sequence (DNA): TGTGCCAGCAGCTTACCGGGTGCCTACGAGCAGTACTTC. Its translation: CASSLPGAYEQYF. The chain recombines TRBV11-3 with TRBJ2-7; D not certain. The CDR3 totals 13 residues. Deletions cut 2 bases from V and 2 bases from J, with 7 bases between. The germline V gene has CDR1 SGHNT and CDR2 YENEEA.

This chain connects TRBV7-2 to TRBJ1-1; TRBD1 aligns across 8 bases. With 2 bases clipped from V and 1 base from J, the junction kept 3 bases outside the gene matches. Per the germline V gene, CDR1 is SGHTA and CDR2 is FQGNSA. This CDR3 is 15 amino acids long. CDR3 protein: CASSLQGTGNTEAFF. The CDR3 DNA reads as TGTGCCAGCAGCTTACAGGGGACAGGGAACACTGAAGCTTTCTTT.

The sample holds a few counts of this clone. The chain recombines TRBV5-1 with TRBJ2-2; TRBD2 agrees at 9 bases. V lost 1 base, J lost 4 bases, and 11 bases stayed unmatched. CDR1 and CDR2 (germline): SGHRS, YFSETQ. CDR3 length equals 18 residues. The CDR3 loop is CASSLWGSGREGTGELFF. As DNA, the CDR3 is TGCGCCAGCAGCTTGTGGGGTAGCGGGAGAGAGGGCACCGGGGAGCTGTTTTTT.

The chain recombines TRBV10-3 with TRBJ2-7; D gene unclear. This CDR3 is built from 12 residues. Germline assignment: CDR1 ENHRY and CDR2 SYGVKD. Trimming removed 0 bases at V and 4 bases at J, with 4 bases between. As DNA, the CDR3 is TGTGCCATCAGTGAGTCCAGATACGAGCAGTACTTC. Translation gives CAISESRYEQYF.

V is TRBV28 and J is TRBJ1-1; 9 nucleotides line up with TRBD1. After removal of 6 bases from V and 4 bases from J, the junction contained 9 bases not matched to a gene. Germline CDR1 reads MDHEN; CDR2 reads SYDVKM. This CDR3 region has 15 residues. CDR3 in DNA: TGTGCCAGCAGCTCGACCGGGACAGGGCCCACTGAAGCTTTCTTT. This codes for CASSSTGTGPTEAFF.

This chain connects TRBV7-6 to TRBJ2-7; 7 positions agree with TRBD1. Germline V gene lookup returns CDR1 SGHVS and CDR2 FNYEAQ. V dropped 6 bases and J dropped 6; count of bases not matched to a gene: 5. The CDR3 has 12 amino acids. CDR3 nucleotide sequence: TGTGCCAGCAGTCCGGACAGGCTCGAGCAGTACTTC. This translates into CASSPDRLEQYF.

This chain uses TRBV6-5 with TRBJ1-1; D call uncertain. The CDR3 sequence is 11 residues long. The V end was cut by 9 bases, the J end by 11 bases, with 16 bases between. The germline gives CDR1 MNHEY, CDR2 SVGAGI. The CDR3 loop reads CASCGRRSAFF. The CDR3 DNA is TGTGCCAGTTGTGGACGGCGCTCGGCTTTCTTT.

The sample holds one count of this clone. The rearrangement links TRBV5-1 to TRBJ1-1; 9 nucleotides align to TRBD1. Germline V gene lookup returns CDR1 SGHRS and CDR2 YFSETQ. The CDR3 totals 15 residues. V was clipped by 2 bases and J by 6 bases; unmatched bases: 8. The DNA for the CDR3 is TGCGCCAGCAGCTTACAGGGACAGGGATCTTCTGAAGCTTTCTTT. Its protein is CASSLQGQGSSEAFF.

The chain recombines TRBV6-5 with TRBJ2-5; maybe TRBD1 (6 bases). The CDR3 is made up of 16 amino acids. The V gene lost 2 bases and the J gene lost 5 bases, with 18 bases spanning the gap. Germline values: CDR1 MNHEY, CDR2 SVGAGI. The CDR3 bases are TGTGCCAGCAGTTACGGGGACACCCACCAGTTGGAGACCCAGTACTTC. Translation: CASSYGDTHQLETQYF.

V and J are TRBV28 and TRBJ1-6, with TRBD1 matching 8 bases. This CDR3 has 15 amino acids. V gave up 5 bases and J gave up 7 bases; unmatched junction bases: 7. Germline V gives CDR1 MDHEN, CDR2 SYDVKM. This CDR3 reads CASSLRRGPNSPLHF. The CDR3 nucleotides read TGTGCCAGCAGTCTACGCAGGGGGCCGAATTCACCCCTCCACTTT.

The chain combines TRBV9 with TRBJ1-6; D is unresolved. The CDR3 extends over 15 amino acids. The germline V gene has CDR1 SGDLS and CDR2 YYNGEE. Between the trimmed V and J ends, which lost 1 base and 6 bases, there was a span of 11 bases. Written as DNA, the CDR3 is TGTGCCAGCAGCGTAACCTTGGGTTCTAATTCACCCCTCCACTTT. This codes for CASSVTLGSNSPLHF.

This chain joins TRBV9 and TRBJ2-5; tentatively, D is TRBD1 or TRBD2 (5 bases each). Germline CDR1 reads SGDLS; CDR2 reads YYNGEE. The CDR3 has 12 residues. The CDR3 DNA follows: TGTGCTTCCAAGGGGAGCCAAGAGACCCAGTACTTC. Its translation is CASKGSQETQYF. The whole variable domain, filled in from reference TRBV9 and TRBJ2-5, reads DSGVTQTPKHLITATGQRVTLRCSPRSGDLSVYWYQQSLDQGLQFLIQYYNGEERAKGNILERFSAQQFPDLHSELNLSSLELGDSALYFCASKGSQETQYFGPGTRLLVL.

This clone was observed a few times. The chain employs TRBV27 and TRBJ1-4; 8 bases line up with TRBD1. Germline values: CDR1 MNHEY, CDR2 SMNVEV (reference sequence). V trimming: 9 bases; J trimming: 4 bases; junction bases outside the gene matches: 13. The CDR3 is 16 amino acids. Here the CDR3 DNA reads TGTGCCAGTAGAGGGCAGGGGGCGATCGGTAATGAAAAACTGTTTTTT. The encoded protein is CASRGQGAIGNEKLFF.

The chain has TRBV18 and TRBJ2-1; D is undetermined. CDR1 KGHSH and CDR2 LQKENI come from the germline V gene. The CDR3 has 13 residues. Trimming shortened V by 3 bases and J by 6 bases, and 9 bases separated the two germline ends. CDR3 sequence reads: CASSPSRLNEQFF. CDR3 coding DNA: TGTGCCAGCTCACCCTCCCGCCTCAATGAGCAGTTCTTC.

The rearrangement uses TRBV27 and TRBJ2-3; D perhaps matches TRBD1 (5 bases). CDR1 MNHEY and CDR2 SMNVEV come from the germline V gene (reference sequence). V was shortened by 2 bases and J by 0 bases, with 12 bases between the two germline ends. This CDR3 spans 16 amino acids. CDR3 region: CASSLNRLSSTDTQYF. The CDR3 bases are TGTGCCAGCAGTTTAAACAGGCTATCTAGCACAGATACGCAGTATTTT.

The chain couples TRBV11-3 to TRBJ2-2; 9 positions match TRBD2. Trimming took 4 bases from V and 2 from J; bases not matched to a gene: 11. CDR1 and CDR2 from the germline V gene are SGHNT and YENEEA. This CDR3 has 18 residues. The CDR3 DNA follows: TGTGCCAGCAGCTCCGGGCCGGGACTAGCAGGAAACACCGGGGAGCTGTTTTTT. It encodes CASSSGPGLAGNTGELFF.